A single sample gave rise to the 23 T cell receptor beta chains below, sequenced in a study of lymphopenia after photon versus proton radiotherapy. The protocol was immunoSEQ multiplex PCR, while the TCRdb copy is restricted to in-frame clones and leaves out a portion. The repertoire consists of some 20,000 clones, with 84% occurring once and the leading ten covering around 3%. The sequencing used peripheral blood, collected from a patient treated with photon-based radiotherapy. The receptors were sampled from a woman between 50 and 59 years old with pancreatic cancer.

V gene TRBV15 combines with J gene TRBJ2-2; D not certain. V was trimmed by 0 bases and J by 6 bases, leaving 5 bases between them. The germline V gene has CDR1 LNHNV and CDR2 YYDKDF (reference sequence). This CDR3 contains 13 residues. CDR3 bases: TGTGCCACCAGCAGAGAAAGTTCCGGGGAGCTGTTTTTT. Its translation: CATSRESSGELFF.

V is TRBV7-9 and J is TRBJ2-2; TRBD2 is a possible D gene (6 bases). The germline gives CDR1 SEHNR, CDR2 FQNEAQ (reference sequence). Trimming took 0 bases from V and 1 from J, leaving 6 bases between them. The CDR3 length is 15 residues. CDR3 bases: TGTGCCAGCAGCTTAGCGCGGGGGAACACCGGGGAGCTGTTTTTT. This codes for CASSLARGNTGELFF. Supplemented by reference TRBV7-9 and TRBJ2-2, the full variable domain reads DTGVSQNPRHKITKRGQNVTFRCDPISEHNRLYWYRQTLGQGPEFLTYFQNEAQLEKSRLLSDRFSAERPKGSFSTLEIQRTEQGDSAMYLCASSLARGNTGELFFGEGSRLTVL.

The rearrangement links TRBV14 to TRBJ1-2; D not resolved. There are 16 residues in the CDR3. V was clipped by 5 bases and J by 4 bases, with 20 bases between them. Looked up from germline, CDR1 is SGHDN and CDR2 is FVKESK. The CDR3 reads CASSKGWTGKTYGYTF. As DNA, the CDR3 is TGTGCCAGCAGCAAAGGATGGACTGGAAAGACCTATGGCTACACCTTC.

V gene TRBV18 combines with J gene TRBJ2-5, with unresolved D. V was cut by 0 bases and J by 5 bases, with 4 bases left in between. The CDR3 has 12 residues. Germline V gives CDR1 KGHSH, CDR2 LQKENI. For the CDR3, the DNA is TGTGCCAGCTCACCACCTGGCGAGACCCAGTACTTC. Amino acid sequence: CASSPPGETQYF.

The CDR3 DNA sequence: TGTGCCAGCAGCTCCCGCGGGACACAGTCCTACGAGCAGTACTTC. It translates to CASSSRGTQSYEQYF. The chain joins TRBV7-2 to TRBJ2-7; D possibly matches TRBD1 or TRBD2 (6 bases each). Germline V lookup: CDR1 SGHTA, CDR2 FQGNSA. Trimming removed 4 bases at V and 1 base at J, with 14 bases between. The CDR3 extends over 15 amino acids.

The J gene is TRBJ1-2, the V gene TRBV5-4; D not resolved. V dropped 4 bases and J dropped 8 bases, with 21 bases sitting between them. CDR1 is SGHNT, CDR2 YYREEE, per germline (reference sequence). The CDR3 spans 15 residues. The CDR3 region has the DNA TGTGCCAGCAGCCCATTACAGTCACCCAGCAGGGGCTACACCTTC. Translated, it gives CASSPLQSPSRGYTF.

This chain uses TRBV28 with TRBJ2-1; TRBD2 matches at 8 bases. V lost 3 bases, J lost 4 bases, and 8 bases stayed unmatched. CDR1 and CDR2 (germline): MDHEN, SYDVKM. This CDR3 has 16 residues. CDR3 in DNA: TGTGCCAGCAGTTTTCAGCGGGAGTGGTTATACAATGAGCAGTTCTTC. Protein product: CASSFQREWLYNEQFF.

In DNA, the CDR3 is TGCGGTGGGGGACGAGACTATGGCTACACCTTC. Encoded protein: CGGGRDYGYTF. The chain has TRBV20-1 and TRBJ1-2; D may be TRBD1 (5 bases). The germline CDR1 and CDR2 sequences are DFQATT and SNEGSKA (reference sequence). The CDR3 is 11 amino acids.

J is TRBJ2-7 and V is TRBV5-1, with TRBD1 identical over 8 bases. Losses at the gene ends were 2 bases for V and 4 bases for J; bases not matched to a gene: 5. CDR1 and CDR2 (germline): SGHRS, YFSETQ. CDR3 length: 14 residues. The CDR3 loop reads CASSLQGDLYEQYF. For the CDR3, the DNA is TGCGCCAGCAGCTTACAGGGGGACCTTTACGAGCAGTACTTC.

The chain joins TRBV28 to TRBJ2-5, with TRBD2 matching 10 bases. The end of the DNA is better explained by TRBJ2-7, so the J call may be wrong. Germline V gene lookup returns CDR1 MDHEN and CDR2 SYDVKM. The CDR3 loop spans 14 amino acids. The DNA of the CDR3 is TGTGCCAGCAGTGCCAGCGGGAGGGACCACGAGCAGTACTTC. This encodes CASSASGRDHEQYF.

The chain joins TRBV27 to TRBJ2-1, with D perhaps TRBD2 (6 bases). The germline V gene has CDR1 MNHEY and CDR2 SMNVEV (reference sequence). Deletions cut 2 bases from V and 0 bases from J, with 11 bases between. CDR3 length: 16 residues. Written as DNA, the CDR3 is TGTGCCAGCAGTTTACTTCGGGGGAGCTCCTACAATGAGCAGTTCTTC. It encodes CASSLLRGSSYNEQFF.

This clone is a singleton in its sample. The J gene is TRBJ2-1, the V gene TRBV28, with 10 bases that match TRBD2. The CDR3 covers 16 residues. The germline CDR1 and CDR2 sequences are MDHEN and SYDVKM. V was clipped by 2 bases and J by 7 bases; unmatched bases: 8. In nucleotides, the CDR3 is TGTGCCAGCAGTTTAACCGGGCAGCGGGAGGGGAATGAGCAGTTCTTC. This encodes CASSLTGQREGNEQFF.

The V and J genes are TRBV7-3 and TRBJ2-1; the match to TRBD2 covers 11 bases. This CDR3 is built from 14 residues. The germline V gene encodes CDR1 SGHTA and CDR2 FQGTGA. Trimming took 5 bases from V and 6 from J; bases not matched to a gene: 3. The CDR3 reads CASSLAGGGNEQFF. Here the CDR3 DNA reads TGTGCCAGCAGCCTAGCGGGAGGTGGCAATGAGCAGTTCTTC.

The rearrangement joins TRBV7-3 to TRBJ2-1; D is ambiguous. Trimming shortened V by 2 bases and J by 6 bases, and 8 bases separated the two germline ends. There are 13 residues in the CDR3. Per the germline V gene, CDR1 is SGHTA and CDR2 is FQGTGA. The CDR3 here is CASSLGWGNEQFF. The CDR3 nucleotides read TGTGCCAGCAGCTTAGGGTGGGGCAATGAGCAGTTCTTC.

A word on this clone: The sample carries other DNA sequences with the same CDR3. The chain has TRBV7-2 and TRBJ2-3; 12 bases line up with TRBD2. The CDR3 covers 16 residues. V lost 3 bases and J lost 6; bases outside the gene matches: 7. Germline V lookup: CDR1 SGHTA, CDR2 FQGNSA. The CDR3 nucleotides are TGTGCCAGCAGCTTGGGATCAGGGACTAGCGGGGATACGCAGTATTTT. It encodes CASSLGSGTSGDTQYF.

This chain connects TRBV5-4 to TRBJ2-5; the D gene is possibly TRBD1 (6 bases). The CDR3 length is 15 residues. CDR1 is SGHNT and CDR2 is YYREEE in the germline V gene (reference sequence). The ends were cut back, 5 bases at V and 4 bases at J, with 18 bases in the middle. CDR3 DNA sequence: TGTGCCAGCAGTTCCGGGACAATCGGGTTAGAGACCCAGTACTTC. It specifies CASSSGTIGLETQYF.

V is TRBV5-1 and J is TRBJ2-7; TRBD1 is a possible D gene (6 bases). Germline lookup yields CDR1 SGHRS and CDR2 YFSETQ. The ends were cut back, 4 bases at V and 0 bases at J, with 11 bases in the middle. This CDR3 spans 14 amino acids. The CDR3 spells CASSMDSVSYEQYF. In nucleotides, the CDR3 is TGCGCCAGCAGCATGGACAGCGTCTCCTACGAGCAGTACTTC.

V usage is TRBV19 and J usage is TRBJ1-1; 11 bases fit TRBD1. CDR1 and CDR2 from the germline V gene are LNHDA and SQIVND (reference sequence). The CDR3 runs 16 residues. V lost 7 bases, J lost 0 bases, and 7 bases stayed unmatched. The CDR3 is CASKGGQGAMNTEAFF. CDR3 DNA sequence: TGTGCCAGTAAAGGAGGACAGGGGGCGATGAACACTGAAGCTTTCTTT.

The chain recombines TRBV11-3 with TRBJ2-1; TRBD1 matches 10 bases. V dropped 5 bases and J dropped 7; count of bases not matched to a gene: 8. The CDR3 sequence is 15 residues long. CDR1 and CDR2 from the germline V gene are SGHNT and YENEEA. CDR3 loop: CASSPRDRGSNEQFF. DNA of the CDR3: TGTGCCAGCAGCCCCCGGGACAGGGGTAGTAATGAGCAGTTCTTC.

The gene calls are TRBV28 and TRBJ2-7, with D perhaps matching TRBD1 or TRBD2 (5 bases each). V lost 7 bases and J lost 1, with 11 bases in between. Germline CDR1 is MDHEN and CDR2 is SYDVKM. The CDR3 extends over 13 amino acids. CDR3 region: CASKRGGSYEQYF. In DNA, the CDR3 is TGTGCCAGCAAGAGGGGCGGGTCCTACGAGCAGTACTTC. Full variable domain (remainder filled in from reference TRBV28 and TRBJ2-7): DVKVTQSSRYLVKRTGEKVFLECVQDMDHENMFWYRQDPGLGLRLIYFSYDVKMKEKGDIPEGYSVSREKKERFSLILESASTNQTSMYLCASKRGGSYEQYFGPGTRLTVT.

The chain joins TRBV19 to TRBJ2-7; a possible D gene is TRBD2 (6 bases). Trimming removed 5 bases at V and 2 bases at J, with 19 bases between. The CDR3 covers 16 residues. Germline V gives CDR1 LNHDA, CDR2 SQIVND (reference sequence). The CDR3 coding sequence is TGTGCCAGTAGTGCACCGGGACTCACCCTGACCTACGAGCAGTACTTC. This gives the protein CASSAPGLTLTYEQYF.

The CDR3 loop is CASSATGLGRELFF. In DNA form, the CDR3 reads TGTGCCAGCAGCGCAACAGGGTTGGGGAGGGAGCTGTTTTTT. The V call is TRBV5-4, the J call TRBJ2-2, with a weak D call TRBD1 (6 bases). In germline, CDR1 is SGHNT, CDR2 YYREEE (reference sequence). The CDR3 covers 14 residues. V was trimmed by 4 bases and J by 9 bases, leaving 16 bases between them.

The chain uses TRBV4-2 and TRBJ2-1; the D call may be TRBD1 or TRBD2 (5 bases each). Trimming removed 0 bases from V and 7 bases from J, with 19 bases in between. This CDR3 has 17 residues. From germline, CDR1 is LGHNA and CDR2 YNFKEQ. This CDR3 is CASSQDFGGPPWNEQFF. Here the CDR3 DNA reads TGTGCCAGCAGCCAAGATTTTGGGGGACCCCCGTGGAATGAGCAGTTCTTC.